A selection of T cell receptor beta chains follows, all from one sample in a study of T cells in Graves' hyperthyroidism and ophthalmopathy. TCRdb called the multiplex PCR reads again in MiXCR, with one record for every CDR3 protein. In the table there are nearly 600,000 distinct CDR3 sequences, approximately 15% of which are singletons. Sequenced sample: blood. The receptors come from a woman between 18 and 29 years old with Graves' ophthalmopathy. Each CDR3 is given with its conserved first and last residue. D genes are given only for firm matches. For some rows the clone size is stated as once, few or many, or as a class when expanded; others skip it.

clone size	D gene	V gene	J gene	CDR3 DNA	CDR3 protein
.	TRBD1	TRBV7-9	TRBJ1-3	TGTGCCAGCAGCTCACAGGGGAGCTCTGGAAACACCATATATTTT	CASSSQGSSGNTIYF
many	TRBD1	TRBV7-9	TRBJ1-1	TGTGCCAGCAGCTTAGCGCGACAGGGGCTCACTGAAGCTTTCTTT	CASSLARQGLTEAFF
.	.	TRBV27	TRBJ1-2	TGTGCCAGCAGTTTATTTCCCCTTCCAACGGACTATGGCTACACCTTC	CASSLFPLPTDYGYTF
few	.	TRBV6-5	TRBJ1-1	TGTGCCAGCAGTTACTCGGACATGGGGACTGAAGCTTTCTTT	CASSYSDMGTEAFF
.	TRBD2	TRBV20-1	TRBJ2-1	TGCAGTGCTAGAAGAGCGGGAGCCCTCAATGAGCAGTTCTTC	CSARRAGALNEQFF
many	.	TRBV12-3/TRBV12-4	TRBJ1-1	TGTGCCAGCATTATTAGGGGCTTACCCCCTCGGGGGAACACTGAAGCTTTCTTT	CASIIRGLPPRGNTEAFF
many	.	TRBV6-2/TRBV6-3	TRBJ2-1	TGTGCCAGCAGCCTTCTTGAAGGGGGAGGGTACAATGAGCAGTTCTTC	CASSLLEGGGYNEQFF
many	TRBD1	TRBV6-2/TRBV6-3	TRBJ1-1	TGTGCCAGCAGGCTTCGAGGGACAGGGTTTGGTGGGAACACTGAAGCTTTCTTT	CASRLRGTGFGGNTEAFF
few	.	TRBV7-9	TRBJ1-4	TGTGCCAGCAGCTTAGTTAGAACTAATGAAAAACTGTTTTTT	CASSLVRTNEKLFF
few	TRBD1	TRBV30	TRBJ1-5	TGTGCCTGGAGTTTGGGTACCGGGACAGGGGTATATGGCAATCAGCCCCAGCATTTT	CAWSLGTGTGVYGNQPQHF
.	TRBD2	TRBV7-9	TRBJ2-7	TGTGCCAGCAGCCGCGGGGCCGGCAGCGGGAGGGCCTACGAGCAGTACTTC	CASSRGAGSGRAYEQYF
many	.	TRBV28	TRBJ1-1	TGTGCCAGCCAGCGGGGGAACACTGAAGCTTTCTTT	CASQRGNTEAFF
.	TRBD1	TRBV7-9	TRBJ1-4	TGTGCCAGCAGCTTAGGGACAGGGATAAATGAAAAACTGTTTTTT	CASSLGTGINEKLFF
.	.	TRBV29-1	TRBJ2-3	TGCAGCGTGATGGGCAGTTCATGGATTGTGAAGTATTTT	CSVMGSSWIVKYF